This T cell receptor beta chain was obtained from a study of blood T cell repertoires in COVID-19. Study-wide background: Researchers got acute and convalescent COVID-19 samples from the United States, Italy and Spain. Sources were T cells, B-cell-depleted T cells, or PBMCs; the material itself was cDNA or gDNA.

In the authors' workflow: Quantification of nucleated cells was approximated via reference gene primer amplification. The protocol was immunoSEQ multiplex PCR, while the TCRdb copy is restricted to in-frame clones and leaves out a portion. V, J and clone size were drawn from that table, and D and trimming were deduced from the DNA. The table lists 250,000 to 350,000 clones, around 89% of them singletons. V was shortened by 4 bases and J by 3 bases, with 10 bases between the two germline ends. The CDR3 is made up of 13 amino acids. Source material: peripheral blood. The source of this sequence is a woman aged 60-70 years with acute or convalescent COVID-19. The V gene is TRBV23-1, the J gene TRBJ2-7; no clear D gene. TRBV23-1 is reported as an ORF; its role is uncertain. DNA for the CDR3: TGCGCCAGCAGTCTCGCGGCGATCTACGAGCAGTACTTC. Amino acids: CASSLAAIYEQYF.